The clone carrying this T cell receptor (beta chain) counts as large by frequency. Its specificity is not known. TRB was amplified from approximately 250 ng of peripheral blood genomic DNA per sample. This sample is drawn from a study of T cell clusters in autoimmune cytopenias. One tube held mixed TRB-A and TRB-B primer pools for touch-down PCR. TCRdb reprocessed the multiplex PCR reads, keeping one entry per CDR3 protein, no DNA. The sample is made up of about 1,200 distinct CDR3 sequences, and the top ten hold about 9.2% of it. The CDR3 is 13 residues long. The germline gives CDR1 SGHAT, CDR2 FQDESV (reference sequence). Study observations and caveats: TRB repertoire shifts in secondary cytopenia and chronic lymphocytic leukemia mostly reflected lymphoma, not autoimmunity. Healthy donors had approximately 2.9-fold more exclusive TRB clusters than active autoimmune hepatitis patients.

In addition, the sample was reused for a study of T cell repertoires in aging, cancer and after chemotherapy.

The chain employs TRBV11-1 and TRBJ2-5; the D gene TCRdb calls, TRBD1, cannot be checked with no DNA. The receptor comes from a human donor in good health. Source material: peripheral blood. This CDR3 is CASSSLTGETQYF.